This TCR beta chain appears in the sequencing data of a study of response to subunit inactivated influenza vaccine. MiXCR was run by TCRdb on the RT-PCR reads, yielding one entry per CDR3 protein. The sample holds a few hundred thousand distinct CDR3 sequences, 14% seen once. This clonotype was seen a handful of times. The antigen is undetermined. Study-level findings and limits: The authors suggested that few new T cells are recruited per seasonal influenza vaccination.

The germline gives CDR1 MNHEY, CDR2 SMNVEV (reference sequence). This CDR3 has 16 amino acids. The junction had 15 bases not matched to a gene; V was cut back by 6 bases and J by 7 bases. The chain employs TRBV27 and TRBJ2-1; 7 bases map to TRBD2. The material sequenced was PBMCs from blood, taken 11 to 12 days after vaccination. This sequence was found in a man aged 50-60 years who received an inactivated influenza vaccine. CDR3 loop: CASSPTTAGSVNEQFF. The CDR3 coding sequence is TGTGCCAGCAGCCCAACCACAGCGGGAAGTGTAAATGAGCAGTTCTTC.